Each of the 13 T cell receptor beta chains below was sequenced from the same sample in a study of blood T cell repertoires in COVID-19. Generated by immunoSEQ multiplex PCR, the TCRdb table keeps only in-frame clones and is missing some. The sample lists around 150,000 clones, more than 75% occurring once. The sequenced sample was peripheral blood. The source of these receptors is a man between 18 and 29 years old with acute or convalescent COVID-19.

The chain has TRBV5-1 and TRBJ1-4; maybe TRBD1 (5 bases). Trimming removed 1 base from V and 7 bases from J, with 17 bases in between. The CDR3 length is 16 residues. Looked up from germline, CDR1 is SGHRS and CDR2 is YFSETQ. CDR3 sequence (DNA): TGCGCCAGCAGCTTGACCGGGACTCCCGACCCTGAAAAACTGTTTTTT. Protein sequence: CASSLTGTPDPEKLFF.

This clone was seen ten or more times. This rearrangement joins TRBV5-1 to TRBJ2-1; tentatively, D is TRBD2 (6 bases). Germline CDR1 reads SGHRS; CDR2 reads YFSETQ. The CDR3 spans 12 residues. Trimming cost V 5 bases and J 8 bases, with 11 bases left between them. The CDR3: CASREGGHEQFF. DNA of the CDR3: TGCGCCAGCAGGGAGGGTGGACATGAGCAGTTCTTC.

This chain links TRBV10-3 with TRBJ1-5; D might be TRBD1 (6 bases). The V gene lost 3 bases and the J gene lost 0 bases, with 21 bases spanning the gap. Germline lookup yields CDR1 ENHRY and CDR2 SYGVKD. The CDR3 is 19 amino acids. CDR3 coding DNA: TGTGCCATCAGTGATCTAAACAGGGAGACAGCCTATAGCAATCAGCCCCAGCATTTT. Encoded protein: CAISDLNRETAYSNQPQHF.

CDR3 nucleotide sequence: TGTGCCAGCAGCTTACAGACAGGGTTGAATTCACCCCTCCACTTT. It is translated as CASSLQTGLNSPLHF. The chain is built from TRBV7-9 and TRBJ1-6; 7 positions match TRBD1. This CDR3 has 15 residues. CDR1 and CDR2 (germline): SEHNR, FQNEAQ (reference sequence). Unmatched junction bases numbered 5, after V lost 2 bases and J lost 7 bases.

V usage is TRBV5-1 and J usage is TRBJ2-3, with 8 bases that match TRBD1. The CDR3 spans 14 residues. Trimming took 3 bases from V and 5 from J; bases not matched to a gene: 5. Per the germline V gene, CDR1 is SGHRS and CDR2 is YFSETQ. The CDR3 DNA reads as TGCGCCAGCAGCTACCCAGGGGGCCGAGATACGCAGTATTTT. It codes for CASSYPGGRDTQYF. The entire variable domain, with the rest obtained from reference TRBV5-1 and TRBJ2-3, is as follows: KAGVTQTPRYLIKTRGQQVTLSCSPISGHRSVSWYQQTPGQGLQFLFEYFSETQRNKGNFPGRFSGRQFSNSRSEMNVSTLELGDSALYLCASSYPGGRDTQYFGPGTRLTVL.

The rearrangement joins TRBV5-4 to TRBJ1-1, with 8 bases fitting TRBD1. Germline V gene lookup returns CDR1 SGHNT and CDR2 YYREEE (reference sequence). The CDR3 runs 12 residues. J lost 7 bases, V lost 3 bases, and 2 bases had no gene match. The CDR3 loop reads CASSSGQGEAFF. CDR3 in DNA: TGTGCCAGCAGCTCCGGACAGGGTGAAGCTTTCTTT.

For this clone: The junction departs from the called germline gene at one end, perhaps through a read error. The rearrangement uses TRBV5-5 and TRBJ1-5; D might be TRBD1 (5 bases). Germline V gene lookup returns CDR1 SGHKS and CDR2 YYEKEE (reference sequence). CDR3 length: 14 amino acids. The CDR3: CASSLRQGNQPQHF. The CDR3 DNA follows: TGTGCCAGCAGCTTGCGTCAGGGCAACCAGCCCCAGCATTTT. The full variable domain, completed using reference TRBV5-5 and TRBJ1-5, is DAGVTQSPTHLIKTRGQQVTLRCSPISGHKSVSWYQQVLGQGPQFIFQYYEKEERGRGNFPDRFSARQFPNYSSELNVNALLLGDSALYLCASSLRQGNQPQHFGDGTRLSIL.

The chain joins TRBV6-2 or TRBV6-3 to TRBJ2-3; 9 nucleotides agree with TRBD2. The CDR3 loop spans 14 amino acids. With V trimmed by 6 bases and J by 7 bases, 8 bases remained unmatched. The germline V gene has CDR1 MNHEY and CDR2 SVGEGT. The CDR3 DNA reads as TGTGCCAGCAGCCCTAGCGGGGTAGCCCATACGCAGTATTTT. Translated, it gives CASSPSGVAHTQYF.

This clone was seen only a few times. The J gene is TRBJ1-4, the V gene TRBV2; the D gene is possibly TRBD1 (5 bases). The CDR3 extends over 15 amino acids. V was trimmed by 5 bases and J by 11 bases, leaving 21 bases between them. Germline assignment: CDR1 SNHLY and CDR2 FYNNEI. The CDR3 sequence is CASSYAGTSEGKLFF. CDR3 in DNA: TGTGCCAGCAGTTATGCCGGGACCTCGGAGGGGAAACTGTTTTTT. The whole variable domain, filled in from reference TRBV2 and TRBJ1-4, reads EPEVTQTPSHQVTQMGQEVILRCVPISNHLYFYWYRQILGQKVEFLVSFYNNEISEKSEIFDDQFSVERPDGSNFTLKIRSTKLEDSAMYFCASSYAGTSEGKLFFGSGTQLSVL.

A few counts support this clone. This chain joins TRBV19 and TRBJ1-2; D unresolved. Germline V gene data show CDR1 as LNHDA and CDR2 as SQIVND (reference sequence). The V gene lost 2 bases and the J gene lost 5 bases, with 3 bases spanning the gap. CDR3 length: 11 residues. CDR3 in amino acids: CASSIYYGYTF. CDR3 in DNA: TGTGCCAGTAGTATATATTATGGCTACACCTTC.

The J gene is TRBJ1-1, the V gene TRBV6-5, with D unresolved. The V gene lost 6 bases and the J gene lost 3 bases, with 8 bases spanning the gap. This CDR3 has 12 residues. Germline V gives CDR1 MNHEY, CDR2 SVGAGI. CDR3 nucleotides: TGTGCCAGCAGGGAGGGATACACTGAAGCTTTCTTT. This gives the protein CASREGYTEAFF.

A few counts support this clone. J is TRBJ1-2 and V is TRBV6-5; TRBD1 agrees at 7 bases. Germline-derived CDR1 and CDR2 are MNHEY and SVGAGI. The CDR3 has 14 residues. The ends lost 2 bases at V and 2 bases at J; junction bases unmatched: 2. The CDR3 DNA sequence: TGTGCCAGCAGTTACGCACAGGGGAACTATGGCTACACCTTC. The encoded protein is CASSYAQGNYGYTF.

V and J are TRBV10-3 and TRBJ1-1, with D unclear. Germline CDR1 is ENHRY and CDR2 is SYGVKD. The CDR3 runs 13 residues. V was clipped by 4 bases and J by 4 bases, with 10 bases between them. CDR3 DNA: TGTGCCATCAGTGTAAAAGAAGCCACTGAAGCTTTCTTT. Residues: CAISVKEATEAFF.